A single sample is the source of the 32 T cell receptor beta chains below, sequenced in a study of blood T cells in healthy people across ages. A second PCR, run for roughly 7 to 11 cycles, used a sample-barcoded 5' primer plus a J-beta primer mix. TCRdb re-called the 5' RACE reads through MiXCR, storing one row per CDR3 protein. The table records approximately 1.5 million distinct CDR3 sequences, 40% to 45% of them present only once. The sequenced sample consisted of blood. These receptors originate from a woman between 18 and 29 years old in good health.

The V and J genes are TRBV20-1 and TRBJ1-6; D possibly corresponds to TRBD1 (5 bases). Looked up from germline, CDR1 is DFQATT and CDR2 is SNEGSKA (reference sequence). V shed 0 bases and J shed 9 bases, with 21 bases lying between them. The CDR3 is 17 residues long. CDR3 bases: TGCAGTGCTAGAGATTTCCAGGGCCAGGGAGGAGGTTCACCCCTCCACTTT. This translates into CSARDFQGQGGGSPLHF.

This clonotype was detected many times. The genes are TRBV29-1 and TRBJ1-2; possible D gene TRBD1, 5 bases. The CDR3 covers 11 residues. V shed 8 bases and J shed 3 bases, with 10 bases lying between them. Germline CDR1 and CDR2: SQVTM and ANQGSEA. CDR3 sequence (DNA): TGCAGCTCAGGGCAGGACTATGGCTACACCTTC. It yields the protein CSSGQDYGYTF. Complete variable domain (other parts from reference TRBV29-1 and TRBJ1-2): SAVISQKPSRDICQRGTSLTIQCQVDSQVTMMFWYRQQPGQSLTLIATANQGSEATYESGFVIDKFPISRPNLTFSTLTVSNMSPEDSSIYLCSSGQDYGYTFGSGTRLTVV.

The J gene is TRBJ1-6, the V gene TRBV14; D gene uncertain. Trimming shortened V by 0 bases and J by 13 bases, and 16 bases separated the two germline ends. This CDR3 comprises 15 residues. Germline V gene sequence: CDR1 SGHDN, CDR2 FVKESK. CDR3 region: CASSQDFNGFAPLHF. The CDR3 bases are TGTGCCAGCAGCCAAGATTTTAACGGCTTCGCGCCCCTCCACTTT. Drawing the rest from reference TRBV14 and TRBJ1-6, the complete variable domain is EAGVTQFPSHSVIEKGQTVTLRCDPISGHDNLYWYRRVMGKEIKFLLHFVKESKQDESGMPNNRFLAERTGGTYSTLKVQPAELEDSGVYFCASSQDFNGFAPLHFGNGTRLTVT.

This chain links TRBV28 with TRBJ1-2; D remains ambiguous. The CDR3 contains 16 residues. Germline V lookup: CDR1 MDHEN, CDR2 SYDVKM. V dropped 0 bases and J dropped 4 bases, with 15 bases sitting between them. CDR3 amino acids: CASSLWNEEGVYGYTF. The CDR3 DNA reads TGTGCCAGCAGTTTATGGAACGAGGAGGGTGTCTATGGCTACACCTTC.

This clonotype appeared a single time. The V gene is TRBV4-2, the J gene TRBJ2-3, with 8 positions matching TRBD2. Trimming cost V 3 bases and J 2 bases; bases outside gene matches: 13. The CDR3 spans 18 residues. In germline, CDR1 is LGHNA, CDR2 YNFKEQ. CDR3 residues: CASSQMGVGSGITDTQYF. Written as DNA, the CDR3 is TGTGCCAGCAGCCAGATGGGAGTAGGTAGCGGGATCACAGATACGCAGTATTTT.

The gene calls are TRBV7-9 and TRBJ2-5; D is uncertain. The J call is doubtful: the DNA matches TRBJ2-7 better. CDR1 SEHNR and CDR2 FQNEAQ come from the germline V gene (reference sequence). The length of the CDR3 is 13 residues. The CDR3 region is CASSSSALYEQYF. The CDR3 DNA reads TGTGCCAGCAGCTCTTCCGCTTTATACGAGCAGTACTTC.

This clonotype was seen a few times. V is TRBV12-3 or TRBV12-4 and J is TRBJ2-3; D perhaps matches TRBD1 (6 bases). The CDR3 loop spans 17 amino acids. Trimming removed 3 bases at V and 2 bases at J, with 18 bases between. This CDR3 is CASSLWSRGRSTDTQYF. The DNA of the CDR3 is TGTGCCAGCAGTTTGTGGTCCAGGGGAAGGTCCACAGATACGCAGTATTTT.

The chain employs TRBV7-8 and TRBJ2-5, with 10 bases identical to TRBD2. The DNA end favors TRBJ2-1, so the J call may be wrong. The CDR3 runs to 18 residues. The germline CDR1 and CDR2 sequences are SGHVS and FQNEAQ. CDR3 loop: CASSLVWLAGAYQETQFF. Here the CDR3 DNA reads TGTGCCAGCAGCTTAGTCTGGCTAGCGGGGGCATACCAAGAGACCCAGTTCTTC.

The V gene is TRBV29-1, the J gene TRBJ1-2, with D uncertain. CDR1 SQVTM and CDR2 ANQGSEA come from the germline V gene. CDR3 length equals 14 residues. V gave up 4 bases and J gave up 2 bases, with 14 bases separating them. CDR3 residues: CSVGEVGSNYGYTF. The CDR3 DNA is TGCAGCGTTGGGGAGGTCGGCAGCAACTATGGCTACACCTTC. Combining the CDR3 with reference TRBV29-1 and TRBJ1-2 gives the whole variable domain SAVISQKPSRDICQRGTSLTIQCQVDSQVTMMFWYRQQPGQSLTLIATANQGSEATYESGFVIDKFPISRPNLTFSTLTVSNMSPEDSSIYLCSVGEVGSNYGYTFGSGTRLTVV.

V usage is TRBV6-5 and J usage is TRBJ2-7; 7 nucleotides line up with TRBD1. The trim removed 6 bases at V and 4 bases at J, leaving 15 bases unmatched. The CDR3 runs to 16 residues. Germline V gives CDR1 MNHEY, CDR2 SVGAGI. CDR3 residues: CASSYKGAYPLYEQYF. CDR3 coding DNA: TGTGCCAGCAGCTACAAGGGGGCCTACCCCCTATACGAGCAGTACTTC.

This sequence joins TRBV5-1 and TRBJ2-3; no definite D call. Per germline, CDR1 SGHRS and CDR2 YFSETQ. Trimming removed 4 bases at V and 6 bases at J, with 12 bases between. This CDR3 region has 13 residues. CDR3 sequence: CASSPDGGDTQYF. The CDR3 DNA is TGCGCCAGCAGCCCCGACGGTGGGGATACGCAGTATTTT.

This clonotype was observed a few times. The chain employs TRBV3-1 and TRBJ2-3; D is possibly TRBD2 (6 bases). Trimming left V 2 bases short and J 6 bases short, with 21 bases between. The CDR3 length is 17 residues. In germline, CDR1 is LGHDT, CDR2 YNNKEL (reference sequence). CDR3 sequence: CASSQMGGGDEIDTQYF. DNA of the CDR3: TGTGCCAGCAGCCAAATGGGAGGCGGCGACGAAATCGATACGCAGTATTTT.

The V and J genes are TRBV18 and TRBJ2-3, with 12 bases aligning to TRBD2. Per germline, CDR1 KGHSH and CDR2 LQKENI. With 2 bases clipped from V and 4 bases from J, the junction kept 7 bases outside the gene matches. The CDR3 is 17 residues long. CDR3 sequence reads: CASSPGRLAGAPDTQYF. The CDR3 region has the DNA TGTGCCAGCTCACCAGGGAGACTAGCGGGGGCTCCAGATACGCAGTATTTT.

This clonotype was found a few times. This chain connects TRBV20-1 to TRBJ2-2; the D gene could be TRBD1 or TRBD2 (5 bases each). This CDR3 contains 15 residues. Deletions cut 0 bases from V and 4 bases from J, with 12 bases between. Germline values: CDR1 DFQATT, CDR2 SNEGSKA (reference sequence). The CDR3 spells CSARDVGDGTGELFF. The CDR3 region has the DNA TGCAGTGCTAGAGATGTTGGGGACGGCACCGGGGAGCTGTTTTTT.

This clonotype has a count of ten or more. V usage is TRBV27 and J usage is TRBJ2-7; D unresolved. Germline V CDR1 and CDR2: MNHEY, SMNVEV (reference sequence). The V and J ends lost 2 bases and 1 base respectively, with 6 bases between them. The CDR3 extends over 13 amino acids. This CDR3 reads CASSLQRSYEQYF. The CDR3 DNA follows: TGTGCCAGCAGTTTACAGCGTTCCTACGAGCAGTACTTC.

Only a few counts were recorded for this clonotype. The gene calls are TRBV9 and TRBJ1-2; tentatively, D is TRBD1 (6 bases). Germline-derived CDR1 and CDR2 are SGDLS and YYNGEE. This CDR3 is 15 amino acids long. Trimming left V 4 bases short and J 8 bases short, with 21 bases between. CDR3 residues: CASSPQWGATWGYTF. For the CDR3, the DNA is TGTGCCAGCAGCCCACAGTGGGGGGCGACCTGGGGCTACACCTTC.

Remarks on this clonotype: A much larger clonotype is one base distant, so this may be a read error. The CDR3 coding sequence is TGTGCCAGCCGGGACTACTCCTACGAGCAGTACTTC. This sequence encodes CASRDYSYEQYF. This chain links TRBV27 with TRBJ2-7; 7 bases match TRBD2. The CDR3 consists of 12 residues. Per germline, CDR1 MNHEY and CDR2 SMNVEV (reference sequence). V shed 8 bases and J 0 bases; nucleotides not matched to a gene: 1.

The V gene is TRBV5-5, the J gene TRBJ2-1; D unresolved. Germline-derived CDR1 and CDR2 are SGHKS and YYEKEE (reference sequence). The CDR3 length is 13 residues. Trimming cost V 3 bases and J 8 bases, with 12 bases left between them. The CDR3 sequence: CASSSTPMYEQFF. The CDR3, as DNA: TGTGCCAGCAGCTCCACACCTATGTATGAGCAGTTCTTC.

This clonotype was detected a few times. The chain carries TRBV6-5 and TRBJ1-1; D ambiguous. V was pared by 2 bases and J by 0 bases, with 10 bases between. Germline V gives CDR1 MNHEY, CDR2 SVGAGI. The CDR3 runs to 15 residues. DNA for the CDR3: TGTGCCAGCAGTTACGAATGGAGTTTGAACACTGAAGCTTTCTTT. This encodes CASSYEWSLNTEAFF.

In this sample, this clonotype turned up a few times. The chain has TRBV6-2 or TRBV6-3 and TRBJ2-2; D unclear. Germline values: CDR1 MNHEY, CDR2 SVGEGT. V was shortened by 8 bases and J by 2 bases, with 9 bases between the two germline ends. The CDR3 is 13 amino acids. The CDR3 reads CASHEGNTGELFF. Here the CDR3 DNA reads TGTGCCAGCCATGAAGGTAACACCGGGGAGCTGTTTTTT.

This clonotype was found once. The chain employs TRBV7-2 and TRBJ2-3; a possible D gene is TRBD2 (5 bases). This CDR3 is built from 14 residues. CDR1 and CDR2 (germline): SGHTA, FQGNSA. Trimming took 1 base from V and 3 from J, leaving 8 bases between them. CDR3 loop: CASSLGAVTDTQYF. The CDR3 nucleotides are TGTGCCAGCAGCTTAGGAGCGGTGACAGATACGCAGTATTTT.

This clonotype was seen a single time. A much bigger clone sits one base away, suggesting this may be a read error. The chain carries TRBV25-1 and TRBJ1-2; D is unclear. The CDR3 totals 13 residues. Germline V CDR1 and CDR2: MGHDK, SYGVNS. DNA for the CDR3: TGTGCCAGCAGTGAATCCGGTAACTATGGCCACACCTTC. Translating it yields CASSESGNYGHTF.

The J gene is TRBJ1-4, the V gene TRBV20-1; possibly TRBD1 for D (5 bases). Germline-derived CDR1 and CDR2 are DFQATT and SNEGSKA (reference sequence). Trimming shortened V by 1 base and J by 7 bases, and 16 bases separated the two germline ends. This CDR3 comprises 15 residues. CDR3 in DNA: TGCAGTGCTAGAGCCGCAGGTCCAAGGGGTGAAAAACTGTTTTTT. This encodes CSARAAGPRGEKLFF.

This clonotype has more than one count but fewer than ten. The chain employs TRBV20-1 and TRBJ2-1; TRBD1 aligns across 8 bases. Germline V gene sequence: CDR1 DFQATT, CDR2 SNEGSKA (reference sequence). The CDR3 covers 13 residues. The trim removed 0 bases at V and 9 bases at J, leaving 4 bases unmatched. The CDR3 loop reads CSARDGQGGEQFF. CDR3 coding DNA: TGCAGTGCTAGAGACGGACAGGGCGGTGAGCAGTTCTTC.

Worth noting for this clonotype: The junction departs from the called germline gene at one end, perhaps through a read error. The chain is built from TRBV7-9 and TRBJ2-7; tentative D call: TRBD2 (5 bases). The CDR3 sequence is 14 residues long. CDR1 is SEHNR, CDR2 FQNEAQ, per germline (reference sequence). The CDR3 DNA is TGTGCAAGCAGCTTCGAGGACGGAGGCTACGAGCAGTACTTC. Translation gives CASSFEDGGYEQYF. Filled out from reference TRBV7-9 and TRBJ2-7, the complete variable domain reads DTGVSQNPRHKITKRGQNVTFRCDPISEHNRLYWYRQTLGQGPEFLTYFQNEAQLEKSRLLSDRFSAERPKGSFSTLEIQRTEQGDSAMYLCASSFEDGGYEQYFGPGTRLTVT.

V usage is TRBV7-9 and J usage is TRBJ1-2; D gene ambiguous. Germline loops: CDR1 SEHNR, CDR2 FQNEAQ (reference sequence). The V end lost 4 bases, the J end lost 1 base, and 10 bases lay between the germline ends. This CDR3 comprises 14 residues. The CDR3 DNA reads as TGTGCCAGCAGCTATCCGATCCATAACTATGGCTACACCTTC. Translation: CASSYPIHNYGYTF. Complete variable domain (other parts from reference TRBV7-9 and TRBJ1-2): DTGVSQNPRHKITKRGQNVTFRCDPISEHNRLYWYRQTLGQGPEFLTYFQNEAQLEKSRLLSDRFSAERPKGSFSTLEIQRTEQGDSAMYLCASSYPIHNYGYTFGSGTRLTVV.

The chain joins TRBV12-3 or TRBV12-4 to TRBJ2-3; 8 nucleotides match TRBD2. The junction had 15 bases not matched to a gene; V was cut back by 6 bases and J by 7 bases. This CDR3 is 16 amino acids long. CDR3 protein: CASSPRPGGSLNTQYF. In DNA, the CDR3 is TGTGCCAGCAGCCCCCGTCCGGGAGGGTCTCTAAATACGCAGTATTTT.

This chain links TRBV28 with TRBJ2-7; D tentatively reads TRBD1 or TRBD2 (5 bases each). V lost 4 bases and J lost 6, with 22 bases in between. This CDR3 spans 16 amino acids. Germline-derived CDR1 and CDR2 are MDHEN and SYDVKM. In DNA, the CDR3 is TGTGCCAGCAGTTCGATATCGGGGTCGCCGGGGCGCGAGCAGTACTTC. Its translation is CASSSISGSPGREQYF.

This chain uses TRBV7-9 with TRBJ1-2, with D perhaps TRBD1 (6 bases). The germline V gene has CDR1 SEHNR and CDR2 FQNEAQ (reference sequence). The CDR3 loop spans 12 amino acids. The DNA of the CDR3 is TGTTGCGGACAGCCAAGGTCCTTAGGGTGCACCTTC. Its translation: CCGQPRSLGCTF.

V usage is TRBV4-3 and J usage is TRBJ2-7; D remains unclear. The DNA end is more similar to TRBJ2-5, so the J call may be wrong. Germline V CDR1 and CDR2: LGHNA, YSLEER. This CDR3 contains 14 residues. CDR3: CASSQEVTRETQYF. CDR3 DNA: TGCGCCAGCAGCCAAGAGGTAACACGGGAGACCCAGTACTTC.

This clonotype turned up a few times. The V and J genes are TRBV12-3 or TRBV12-4 and TRBJ1-4; the D gene is possibly TRBD1 (5 bases). This CDR3 region has 14 residues. Trimming pared 6 bases from V and 0 bases from J, leaving 8 bases between. The CDR3: CASRKTATNEKLFF. CDR3 coding DNA: TGTGCCAGCAGAAAGACAGCAACTAATGAAAAACTGTTTTTT.

This clonotype was recorded a few times. The chain employs TRBV7-2 and TRBJ1-6; possible D gene TRBD1, 5 bases. The CDR3 is 16 residues long. Deletions cut 1 base from V and 0 bases from J, with 7 bases between. In germline, CDR1 is SGHTA, CDR2 FQGNSA. This CDR3 is CASSLEGSSYNSPLHF. The CDR3 DNA sequence: TGTGCCAGCAGCTTAGAGGGGAGCTCCTATAATTCACCCCTCCACTTT. Full variable domain (outside the CDR3, taken from reference TRBV7-2 and TRBJ1-6): GAGVSQSPSNKVTEKGKDVELRCDPISGHTALYWYRQSLGQGLEFLIYFQGNSAPDKSGLPSDRFSAERTGGSVSTLTIQRTQQEDSAVYLCASSLEGSSYNSPLHFGNGTRLTVT.